These T cell receptor beta chains were read from a single sample in a study of blood T cells in healthy people across ages. Via MiXCR, TCRdb re-called the 5' RACE reads, giving one row per CDR3 protein. The data contain around 500,000 distinct CDR3 sequences, 27% of them singletons. These records were also assigned to another study, of T cells of mothers and their children.

Sequencing was carried out using blood. The receptors here all came from a boy aged 2 to 10 in good health. Both conserved end residues are part of each CDR3. D genes are given only for firm matches. Some rows mark clone size as missing; the rest say once, few, many or name a class of expanded clone.

D: TRBD2
J: TRBJ2-5
V: TRBV2
length: 13
size: many
DNA: TGTGCCAGCAGTGTGGGACTAGGGGAGACCCAGTACTTC
CDR3: CASSVGLGETQYF

D: .
J: TRBJ1-1
V: TRBV7-3
length: 12
size: few
DNA: TGTGCCAGTGGGGGGATGAACACTGAAGCTTTCTTT
CDR3: CASGGMNTEAFF

D: .
J: TRBJ2-1
V: TRBV5-1
length: 14
size: .
DNA: TGCGCCAGCAGCTACCCCGGGGCAAACAATGAGCAGTTCTTC
CDR3: CASSYPGANNEQFF

D: .
J: TRBJ1-5
V: TRBV12-3/TRBV12-4
length: 17
size: .
DNA: TGTGCCAGCACCATGCGGGGGGGCTGGGATAGCAATCAGCCCCAGCATTTT
CDR3: CASTMRGGWDSNQPQHF

D: .
J: TRBJ1-5
V: TRBV5-5
length: 19
size: few
DNA: TGTGCCAGCAGCTTGGCCGACCCAATTTTCCCCATTAGCAATCAGCCCCAGCATTTT
CDR3: CASSLADPIFPISNQPQHF

D: TRBD2
J: TRBJ2-7
V: TRBV27
length: 15
size: .
DNA: TGTGCCAGCAGTACCGGGACTAGCGGATCCTACGAGCAGTACTTC
CDR3: CASSTGTSGSYEQYF

D: .
J: TRBJ1-2
V: TRBV6-5
length: 15
size: .
DNA: TGTGCCAGCACCAGAGGGACGTCGAAACTGGGTGGCTACACCTTC
CDR3: CASTRGTSKLGGYTF

D: .
J: TRBJ1-2
V: TRBV14
length: 14
size: .
DNA: TGTGCCAGCAGCCAAGGGCGGGATCTCTCTGGCTACACCTTC
CDR3: CASSQGRDLSGYTF

D: TRBD2
J: TRBJ2-3
V: TRBV6-2/TRBV6-3
length: 14
size: few
DNA: TGTGCCACCGGACTAGCGGGGCGCACAGATACGCAGTATTTT
CDR3: CATGLAGRTDTQYF

D: .
J: TRBJ2-5
V: TRBV20-1
length: 14
size: .
DNA: TGCAGTGCTAGAGATCCGGGGAGCCAAGAGACCCAGTACTTC
CDR3: CSARDPGSQETQYF

D: .
J: TRBJ1-1
V: TRBV7-9
length: 15
size: .
DNA: TGTGCCAGCAGCTTAGAGGGGGGTTCGGGCACTGAAGCTTTCTTT
CDR3: CASSLEGGSGTEAFF

D: TRBD1
J: TRBJ1-4
V: TRBV12-5
length: 16
size: .
DNA: TGTGCTAGTGGTTTGTCGACAGGGTTGGGTGATGAAAAACTGTTTTTT
CDR3: CASGLSTGLGDEKLFF

D: .
J: TRBJ2-7
V: TRBV29-1
length: 12
size: .
DNA: TGCAGCGTTGCGCAGGGGTACGACGAGCAGTACTTC
CDR3: CSVAQGYDEQYF

D: TRBD2
J: TRBJ2-1
V: TRBV12-3/TRBV12-4
length: 17
size: .
DNA: TGTGCCAGCAGTTTCACGCTAGCGGGAGTGGGGTTGAATGAGCAGTTCTTC
CDR3: CASSFTLAGVGLNEQFF

D: TRBD2
J: TRBJ2-4
V: TRBV4-3
length: 17
size: .
DNA: TGCGCCAGCAGCCCAAGAGGGCGCGGGAGGGCCAAAAACATTCAGCACTTC
CDR3: CASSPRGRGRAKNIQHF

D: .
J: TRBJ2-1
V: TRBV5-1
length: 16
size: .
DNA: TGCGCCAGCAGCTTGGCTGGTGGCGGTGGGTACAATGAGCAGTTCTTC
CDR3: CASSLAGGGGYNEQFF

D: TRBD1
J: TRBJ1-4
V: TRBV15
length: 17
size: .
DNA: TGTGCCACCAGCAGACCTCCTCACAGGGGGCGGGTTGAAAAACTGTTTTTT
CDR3: CATSRPPHRGRVEKLFF

D: TRBD2
J: TRBJ2-2
V: TRBV2
length: 16
size: .
DNA: TGTGCCAGCAGGGATGGTACTAGCGGGAACACCGGGGAGCTGTTTTTT
CDR3: CASRDGTSGNTGELFF

D: TRBD2
J: TRBJ2-1
V: TRBV7-9
length: 16
size: .
DNA: TGTGCCAGCAGCTTTCCCCTAGCGGGAGTAGAAGGAGAGCAGTTCTTC
CDR3: CASSFPLAGVEGEQFF

D: TRBD1
J: TRBJ2-5
V: TRBV19
length: 13
size: .
DNA: TGTGCCAGCAAAGACAGGGTCCAAGAGACCCAGTACTTC
CDR3: CASKDRVQETQYF

D: .
J: TRBJ2-7
V: TRBV5-1
length: 16
size: .
DNA: TGCGCCAGCAGCTTGCCACATAGCGGCCCAGCCTACGAGCAGTACTTC
CDR3: CASSLPHSGPAYEQYF

D: TRBD2
J: TRBJ2-3
V: TRBV6-5
length: 15
size: .
DNA: TGTGCCAGCAGAGAAAGCGGGGGGAAAACAGATACGCAGTATTTT
CDR3: CASRESGGKTDTQYF

D: TRBD2
J: TRBJ2-3
V: TRBV20-1
length: 15
size: .
DNA: TGCAGTGCTACCTTTCTAGCGGAAAGCACAGATACGCAGTATTTT
CDR3: CSATFLAESTDTQYF

D: .
J: TRBJ1-5
V: TRBV14
length: 16
size: .
DNA: TGTGCCAGCAGCCTATCGGGGAGGATTTCCAATCAGCCCCAGCATTTT
CDR3: CASSLSGRISNQPQHF

D: .
J: TRBJ2-2
V: TRBV6-5
length: 14
size: few
DNA: TGTGCCAGCAGTCACTCCGATTTTGCCCGGGAGCTGTTTTTT
CDR3: CASSHSDFARELFF

D: .
J: TRBJ1-1
V: TRBV18
length: 13
size: .
DNA: TGTGCCAGCACCTCAGCGATTAACACTGAAGCTTTCTTT
CDR3: CASTSAINTEAFF

D: TRBD2
J: TRBJ2-5
V: TRBV6-5
length: 16
size: .
DNA: TGTGCCAGCAGTTTATTAGCGGGAGGGATCCAAGAGACCCAGTACTTC
CDR3: CASSLLAGGIQETQYF

D: TRBD1
J: TRBJ2-2
V: TRBV7-8
length: 15
size: .
DNA: TGTGCCAGCGGCCCCCGGACAGGGACCACCGGGGAGCTGTTTTTT
CDR3: CASGPRTGTTGELFF

D: .
J: TRBJ1-5
V: TRBV28
length: 14
size: .
DNA: TGTGCCAGTCTTCCGGGGACTAGCAATCAGCCCCAGCATTTT
CDR3: CASLPGTSNQPQHF

D: .
J: TRBJ2-6
V: TRBV2
length: 16
size: few
DNA: TGTGCCAGCAGTGAGAACCGATGGGCTGGGGCCAACGTCCTGACTTTC
CDR3: CASSENRWAGANVLTF

D: .
J: TRBJ2-1
V: TRBV19
length: 13
size: few
DNA: TGTGCCAGTAGTCGGAGACTTGGAGATGAGCAGTTCTTC
CDR3: CASSRRLGDEQFF